This entry features one T cell receptor beta chain sequence. The sample comes from a study of early T cells in non-severe SARS-CoV-2 infection. Study-wide background: The input, bulk RNA from unsorted whole blood, was sequenced, and chains were unpaired.

One entry per CDR3 protein results from TCRdb running MiXCR on the 5' RACE reads. The table shows about 83,000 distinct CDR3 sequences, with roughly 15% occurring only once. The receptor was isolated from an adult who was a healthcare worker with PCR-confirmed SARS-CoV-2 infection or an uninfected control (not recorded which). Source material: whole blood.

CDR3 sequence reads: CASTLGRNTEAFF. CDR3 coding DNA: TGTGCCAGCACCCTCGGGAGGAACACTGAAGCTTTCTTT. The rearrangement uses TRBV7-2 and TRBJ1-1, with no clear D. Germline V CDR1 and CDR2: SGHTA, FQGNSA. The germline V and J ends were trimmed by 7 bases and 1 base, with 10 bases remaining between them. The CDR3 spans 13 residues.